This T cell receptor beta chain is from a study of shared clonotypes between healthy human individuals. Study-wide findings and caveats: Clonotype sharing among donors was thought likely to change with sequencing depth. Larger estimated richness was generally recorded for naive subsets relative to memory subsets.

TCRdb's copy holds only in-frame clones and misses some; the assay was immunoSEQ multiplex PCR. Of about a million clones in the sample, about three quarters are singletons; the top ten hold roughly 1.5%. Trimming removed 3 bases from V and 4 bases from J; junction bases left unmatched: 11. The CDR3 totals 18 residues. The germline V gene has CDR1 SGHDN and CDR2 FVKESK. Points on this clone: Its antigen is as yet unknown.

The sequence was obtained from a man between 18 and 29 years old in good health. The chain joins TRBV14 to TRBJ2-5; TRBD2 matches 13 bases. The sequenced sample consisted of memory CD4+ T cells sorted from blood. Noted subset: CD45RA-negative fraction. The CDR3 spells CASSHSRTSGSIGETQYF. CDR3 in DNA: TGTGCCAGCAGCCACTCACGGACTAGCGGGAGTATAGGAGAGACCCAGTACTTC.